This record looks at one T cell receptor beta chain sequence and its context. Its target is not known. The data were taken from a study of beta chain features in type 1 diabetes. The study, taken as a whole, reports: Shorter TCRB CDR3s, moderately but significantly so, were found in Type 1 diabetes patients in all four CD4+ subsets.

Germline-derived CDR1 and CDR2 are SQVTM and ANQGSEA. V was clipped by 7 bases and J by 5 bases, with 9 bases between them. The CDR3 spans 11 residues. Expressed TCRB transcripts were sequenced after all isolated RNA was converted to cDNA. Assay used: immunoSEQ multiplex PCR; TCRdb lists only in-frame clones, some missing. The sample has 150,000 or so clones; roughly 63% are singletons. The receptor comes from a man between 25 and 39 years old with type 1 diabetes. Material for sequencing was naive CD4+ T cells from blood. The J gene is TRBJ2-4, the V gene TRBV29-1; D gene unclear. CDR3 in DNA: TGCAGCGGTGGACGGGAAAACATTCAGTACTTC. Translation gives CSGGRENIQYF.